The 14 T cell receptor beta chains reported below all come from one sample, sequenced in a study of tumor-infiltrating lymphocytes in primary liver carcinoma. TCR beta cDNA was made from 450 to 500 ng total RNA with a constant-region primer. TCR beta libraries came from three nested multiplex PCR rounds using slightly modified ARM-PCR. PCR rounds one and two used TRBV1-TRBV30 forward primers with a C-beta reverse primer for 10 cycles each. TCRdb processed the multiplex PCR reads anew with MiXCR; each CDR3 protein has one entry. Of about 78,000 distinct CDR3 sequences in the sample, 71% were seen once. The study co-extracted DNA and RNA from 20-30 mg of unsorted bulk tissue. Sequenced: liver tumor tissue from sampling region 4. Subset given: tumor region T4, right-lateral pole. The receptors were sampled from a woman between 55 and 75 years old with primary liver carcinoma and hepatitis B virus infection.

In the case of this clonotype: Relative to the germline gene, one junction end is altered; a read error may explain this. Here the CDR3 reads CAGSLGGEPYNEQFF. CDR3 nucleotides: TGCGCCGGCAGCTTGGGGGGGGAACCTTACAATGAGCAGTTCTTC. The rearrangement joins TRBV5-1 to TRBJ2-1; 7 bases are a match to TRBD2. Germline CDR1 and CDR2: SGHRS and YFSETQ. The CDR3 runs to 15 residues.

A remark on this clonotype: A read error may account for a junction end that differs from germline. J is TRBJ2-3 and V is TRBV29-1, with D possibly TRBD1 on 6 matching bases. Germline V gene data show CDR1 as SQVTM and CDR2 as ANQGSEA. This CDR3 spans 13 amino acids. The CDR3 DNA is TGCAGTGTTGCCAGGGGAGTTGCAGATACGCGGTATTTT. It specifies CSVARGVADTRYF.

A word on this clonotype: A junction end diverges from the germline sequence, so it may reflect a read error. The V call is TRBV20-1, the J call TRBJ2-5, with TRBD2 as a possible D gene (6 bases). CDR3 length equals 13 residues. CDR1 is DFQATT, CDR2 SNEGSKA, per germline (reference sequence). CDR3: CSITSGGGETQYF. CDR3 nucleotide sequence: TGCTCCATCACCAGCGGTGGCGGGGAGACCCAGTATTTC.

Concerning this clonotype: One junction end disagrees with the germline gene, perhaps due to a read error. The J gene is TRBJ2-2, the V gene TRBV19, with D perhaps matching TRBD2 (5 bases). This CDR3 has 14 amino acids. Per the germline V gene, CDR1 is LNHDA and CDR2 is SQIVND (reference sequence). DNA of the CDR3: TGTGCCAGTAGTCTCTGGAATAGCACCGGGGAGCCGTTTTTT. It translates to CASSLWNSTGEPFF.

As for this clonotype: A junction boundary mismatches the germline segment, possibly from a read error. V usage is TRBV11-2 and J usage is TRBJ1-1; possibly TRBD1 for D (5 bases). Germline V CDR1 and CDR2: SGHAT, FQNNGV. The CDR3 is 15 amino acids. This chain's CDR3 is CASSRGVIPITKAFF. The CDR3 DNA reads TGTGCCAGCAGCCGAGGGGTCATCCCGATCACTAAAGCTTTCTTT.

The chain combines TRBV29-1 with TRBJ2-7, with 13 bases matching TRBD2. Looked up from germline, CDR1 is SQVTM and CDR2 is ANQGSEA. J lost 0 bases, V lost 6 bases, and 8 bases had no gene match. This CDR3 is built from 16 residues. CDR3 coding DNA: TGCAGCGTGGGGACTAGCGGGACTTGGGCCTCCTACGAGCAGTACTTC. Its protein product is CSVGTSGTWASYEQYF.

This clonotype was seen ten or more times. The chain links TRBV29-1 to TRBJ2-5; the match to TRBD1 covers 8 bases. Trimming took 2 bases from V and 4 from J; bases not matched to a gene: 3. Germline lookup yields CDR1 SQVTM and CDR2 ANQGSEA. The CDR3 sequence is 13 residues long. Here the CDR3 DNA reads TGCAGCGTTGAACAACAGGGGGGAGAGACCCAGTACTTC. Translating gives CSVEQQGGETQYF.

The rearrangement links TRBV6-1 to TRBJ2-1; TRBD1 aligns across 8 bases. The junction had 7 bases not matched to a gene; V was cut back by 6 bases and J by 0 bases. Germline lookup yields CDR1 MNHNS and CDR2 SASEGT. The CDR3 consists of 16 residues. CDR3 in DNA: TGTGCCAGCAGAGGACAGGGACACGGCTCCTACAATGAGCAGTTCTTC. Amino acids: CASRGQGHGSYNEQFF.

With regard to this clonotype: The germline gene is not matched at one end of the junction; a read error may be the cause. The rearrangement joins TRBV11-2 to TRBJ2-7; 8 bases are a match to TRBD2. The germline gives CDR1 SGHAT, CDR2 FQNNGV. CDR3 length: 18 residues. The CDR3 loop is CASSSDWVSLAGPYEQYF. The CDR3 nucleotides read TGTGCAAGCAGCTCAGATTGGGTCAGTCTAGCGGGTCCCTACGAGCAATACTTC.

To note about this clonotype: At one end, the junction sequence differs from germline, possibly due to a read error. This chain uses TRBV4-1 with TRBJ2-1, with TRBD1 as a possible D gene (5 bases). The CDR3 has 15 residues. The V gene's germline CDR1 is MGHRA and CDR2 YSYEKL. The CDR3 sequence: CASGQDSAGYIEEFF. DNA of the CDR3: TGCGCCAGCGGCCAAGATTCGGCAGGGTACATTGAGGAGTTCTTC.

This clonotype was found once. One junction end does not reproduce the germline sequence, and a read error may be involved. The rearrangement uses TRBV12-3 or TRBV12-4 and TRBJ1-1; D unclear. CDR3 size: 12 residues. The CDR3 bases are TGTGCCAGCAGGCCGGCAGACACTGAAGTTTACTTT. This encodes CASRPADTEVYF.

There are many counts of this clonotype. This chain uses TRBV7-8 with TRBJ1-1, with D hard to call. Germline V gene data show CDR1 as SGHVS and CDR2 as FQNEAQ. The CDR3 is 14 amino acids. Trimming removed 6 bases from V and 0 bases from J, with 11 bases in between. The CDR3 DNA follows: TGTGCCAGCAGTATGGCCACGATGAACACTGAAGCTTTCTTT. As protein: CASSMATMNTEAFF.

As to this clonotype: Compared with germline, one end of the junction differs, possibly owing to a read error. The rearrangement joins TRBV11-3 to TRBJ1-2; D is uncertain. This CDR3 comprises 12 residues. Per germline, CDR1 SGHNT and CDR2 YENEEA. CDR3 protein: CAGNPTTAAICF. For the CDR3, the DNA is TGTGCCGGCAACCCAACTACAGCGGCTATATGCTTC.

Remarks on this clonotype: This may arise from a read error, as a much more abundant clone is one base away. The chain carries TRBV2 and TRBJ2-5; 12 nucleotides agree with TRBD2. The CDR3 spans 14 residues. Germline CDR1 reads SNHLY; CDR2 reads FYNNEI. Losses at the gene ends were 3 bases for V and 5 bases for J; bases not matched to a gene: 1. CDR3 sequence: CASSDTSGGETQYF. For the CDR3, the DNA is TGTGCCAGCAGTGACACTAGCGGGGGGGAGACCCAGTACTTC.